The 13 T cell receptor beta chains presented below share a single source sample, sequenced in a study of blood T cell repertoires in COVID-19. Method: immunoSEQ multiplex PCR; TCRdb's copy keeps in-frame clones and lacks some. The sample lists about 24,000 clones, 70% to 90% occurring once. The sample was peripheral blood. Receptors were obtained from a man in his 70s with COVID-19, enrolled during active disease.

This clone was observed once. The CDR3 loop is CASSLSFRTQTAFF. As DNA, the CDR3 is TGTGCCAGCAGCTTATCTTTCCGGACACAAACGGCTTTCTTT. V gene TRBV7-9 combines with J gene TRBJ1-1; D is perhaps TRBD1 (5 bases). CDR3 size: 14 residues. Germline CDR1 reads SEHNR; CDR2 reads FQNEAQ (reference sequence). V was shortened by 2 bases and J by 11 bases, with 18 bases between the two germline ends.

This clone was recorded only once. The CDR3 DNA follows: TGTGCCAGTAGAGGAGGACTTAATTCACCCCTCCACTTT. Translating gives CASRGGLNSPLHF. The chain is built from TRBV19 and TRBJ1-6; no clear D. CDR1 LNHDA and CDR2 SQIVND come from the germline V gene (reference sequence). Trimming pared 6 bases from V and 6 bases from J, leaving 9 bases between. The CDR3 runs 13 residues.

V is TRBV5-1 and J is TRBJ1-6, with 8 bases that match TRBD1. Germline CDR1 reads SGHRS; CDR2 reads YFSETQ. The CDR3 is 15 amino acids. With V trimmed by 0 bases and J by 5 bases, 1 base remained unmatched. In DNA form, the CDR3 reads TGCGCCAGCAGCTTGGACAGGGGGGATAATTCACCCCTCCACTTT. Amino acid sequence: CASSLDRGDNSPLHF.

The J gene is TRBJ1-5, the V gene TRBV7-8, with D possibly being TRBD1 (6 bases). Germline assignment: CDR1 SGHVS and CDR2 FQNEAQ. The CDR3 extends over 18 amino acids. The germline V and J ends were trimmed by 2 bases and 6 bases, with 23 bases remaining between them. The CDR3 loop is CASSLTALSQGYGQPQHF. CDR3 sequence (DNA): TGTGCCAGCAGCTTAACCGCCCTCTCACAGGGTTATGGTCAGCCCCAGCATTTT.

Here the CDR3 reads CASSPPRSESSGNTIYF. The CDR3 DNA sequence: TGTGCCAGCTCACCACCCAGGTCCGAGAGCTCTGGAAACACCATATATTTT. V usage is TRBV18 and J usage is TRBJ1-3; no definite D call. From germline, CDR1 is KGHSH and CDR2 LQKENI. The V end lost 0 bases, the J end lost 0 bases, and 12 bases lay between the germline ends. The CDR3 is 17 residues long.

V is TRBV6-5 and J is TRBJ1-1; tentative D call: TRBD1 (5 bases). The CDR3 covers 15 residues. Trimming cost V 0 bases and J 4 bases, with 12 bases left between them. CDR1 is MNHEY and CDR2 is SVGAGI in the germline V gene. Here the CDR3 reads CASSYSSWGGTEAFF. For the CDR3, the DNA is TGTGCCAGCAGTTACTCTAGCTGGGGCGGCACTGAAGCTTTCTTT.

This clone came up once. The chain links TRBV11-2 to TRBJ1-1; TRBD1 is a possible D gene (5 bases). The V end lost 2 bases, the J end lost 0 bases, and 13 bases lay between the germline ends. Germline V CDR1 and CDR2: SGHAT, FQNNGV. The CDR3 is made up of 16 amino acids. Written as DNA, the CDR3 is TGTGCCAGCAGCTTAATGGGGACTCTCATGAACACTGAAGCTTTCTTT. Residues: CASSLMGTLMNTEAFF.

The chain combines TRBV3-1 (or the pseudogene TRBV3-2) with TRBJ2-5; possible D gene TRBD1, 6 bases. The CDR3 length is 18 residues. Germline CDR1 reads LGHDT; CDR2 reads YNNKEL (reference sequence). Trimming stripped 0 bases from V and 0 bases from J, with 17 bases between. The CDR3 sequence: CASSQDWGQGLYQETQYF. The CDR3 nucleotides are TGTGCCAGCAGCCAAGATTGGGGCCAGGGGTTATACCAAGAGACCCAGTACTTC.

The V and J genes are TRBV7-2 and TRBJ2-3, with a tentative D call TRBD2 (6 bases). Trimming removed 4 bases at V and 0 bases at J, with 8 bases between. Looked up from germline, CDR1 is SGHTA and CDR2 is FQGNSA. This CDR3 spans 14 amino acids. The CDR3 DNA sequence: TGTGCCAGCAGCTGGGGGACTAGCACAGATACGCAGTATTTT. It encodes CASSWGTSTDTQYF.

The V gene is TRBV18, the J gene TRBJ2-1; 13 bases line up with TRBD2. The germline V gene encodes CDR1 KGHSH and CDR2 LQKENI. The CDR3 spans 17 residues. Losses at the gene ends were 3 bases for V and 4 bases for J; bases not matched to a gene: 6. Here the CDR3 reads CASSPPGLAGRYNEQFF. The CDR3 bases are TGTGCCAGCTCACCCCCGGGACTAGCGGGGAGATACAATGAGCAGTTCTTC.

V is TRBV11-3 and J is TRBJ2-2; the D is unclear. The V gene's germline CDR1 is SGHNT and CDR2 YENEEA. With 1 base removed from V and 3 bases from J, the gap between germline ends came to 3 bases. The CDR3 is 13 residues long. The DNA of the CDR3 is TGTGCCAGCAGCTTAGTCGACACCGGGGAGCTGTTTTTT. It codes for CASSLVDTGELFF.

This chain links TRBV13 with TRBJ2-7, with 7 bases fitting TRBD2. The CDR3 sequence is 13 residues long. Germline values: CDR1 PRHDT, CDR2 FYEKMQ (reference sequence). With V trimmed by 3 bases and J by 3 bases, 2 bases remained unmatched. For the CDR3, the DNA is TGTGCCAGCAGCTTGAGCGGGGTCTACGAGCAGTACTTC. Protein product: CASSLSGVYEQYF.

The chain employs TRBV6-1 and TRBJ2-1; 7 nucleotides line up with TRBD2. The V gene's germline CDR1 is MNHNS and CDR2 SASEGT. CDR3 size: 15 residues. V lost 2 bases to trimming and J lost 6 bases; unmatched junction nucleotides: 7. The CDR3 DNA reads as TGTGCCAGCAGTGAAAGGGCGGGGGTATCCAATGAGCAGTTCTTC. Protein: CASSERAGVSNEQFF.